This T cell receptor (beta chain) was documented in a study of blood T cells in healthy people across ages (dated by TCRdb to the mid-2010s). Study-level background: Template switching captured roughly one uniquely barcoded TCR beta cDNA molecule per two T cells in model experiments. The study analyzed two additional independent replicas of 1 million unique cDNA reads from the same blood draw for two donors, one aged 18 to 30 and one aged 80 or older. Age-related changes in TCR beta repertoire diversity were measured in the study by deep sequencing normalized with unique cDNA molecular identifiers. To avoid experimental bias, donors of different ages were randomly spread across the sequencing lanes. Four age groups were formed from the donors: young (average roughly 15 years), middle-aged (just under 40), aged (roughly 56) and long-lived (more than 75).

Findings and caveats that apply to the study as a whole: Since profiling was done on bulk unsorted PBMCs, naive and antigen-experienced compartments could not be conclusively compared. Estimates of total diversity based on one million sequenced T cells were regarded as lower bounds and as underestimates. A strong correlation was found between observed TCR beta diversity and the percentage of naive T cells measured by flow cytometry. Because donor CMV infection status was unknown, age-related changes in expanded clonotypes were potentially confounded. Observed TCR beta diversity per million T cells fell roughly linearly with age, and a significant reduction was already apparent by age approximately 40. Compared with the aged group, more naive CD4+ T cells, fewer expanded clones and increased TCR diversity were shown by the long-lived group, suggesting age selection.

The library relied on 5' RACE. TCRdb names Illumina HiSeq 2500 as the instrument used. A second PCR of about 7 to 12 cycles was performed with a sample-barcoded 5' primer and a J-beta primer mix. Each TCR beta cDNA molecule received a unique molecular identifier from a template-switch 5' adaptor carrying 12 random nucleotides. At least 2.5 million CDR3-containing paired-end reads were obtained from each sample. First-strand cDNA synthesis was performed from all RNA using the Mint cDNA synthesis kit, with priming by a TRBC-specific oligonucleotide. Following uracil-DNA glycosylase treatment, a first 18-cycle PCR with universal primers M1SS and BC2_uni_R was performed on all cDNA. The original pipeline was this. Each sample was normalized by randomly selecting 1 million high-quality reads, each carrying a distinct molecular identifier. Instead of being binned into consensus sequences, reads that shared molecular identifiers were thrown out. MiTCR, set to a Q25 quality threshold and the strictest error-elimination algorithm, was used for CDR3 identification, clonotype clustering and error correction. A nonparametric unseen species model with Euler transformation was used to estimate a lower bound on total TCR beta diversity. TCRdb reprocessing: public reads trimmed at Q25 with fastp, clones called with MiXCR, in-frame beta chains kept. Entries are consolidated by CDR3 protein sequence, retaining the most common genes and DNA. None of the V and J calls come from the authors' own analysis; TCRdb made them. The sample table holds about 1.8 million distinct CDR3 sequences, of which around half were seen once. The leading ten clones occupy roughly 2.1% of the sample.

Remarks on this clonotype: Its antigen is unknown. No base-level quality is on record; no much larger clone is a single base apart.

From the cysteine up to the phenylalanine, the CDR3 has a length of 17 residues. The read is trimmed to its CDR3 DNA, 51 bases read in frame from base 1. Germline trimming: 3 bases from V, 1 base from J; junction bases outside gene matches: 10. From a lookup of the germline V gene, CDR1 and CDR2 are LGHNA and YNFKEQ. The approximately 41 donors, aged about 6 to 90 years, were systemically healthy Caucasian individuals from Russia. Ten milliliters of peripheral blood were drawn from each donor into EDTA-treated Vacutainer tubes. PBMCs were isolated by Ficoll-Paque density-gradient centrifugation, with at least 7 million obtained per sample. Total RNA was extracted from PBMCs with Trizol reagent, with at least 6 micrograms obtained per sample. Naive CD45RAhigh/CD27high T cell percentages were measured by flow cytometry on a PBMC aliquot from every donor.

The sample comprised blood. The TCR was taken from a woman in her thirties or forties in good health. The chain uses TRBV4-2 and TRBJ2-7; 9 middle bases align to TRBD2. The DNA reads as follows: TGTGCCAGCAGCCATGGTGCCGGGACTAGCCTTTCCTACGAGCAGTACTTC. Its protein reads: CASSHGAGTSLSYEQYF.